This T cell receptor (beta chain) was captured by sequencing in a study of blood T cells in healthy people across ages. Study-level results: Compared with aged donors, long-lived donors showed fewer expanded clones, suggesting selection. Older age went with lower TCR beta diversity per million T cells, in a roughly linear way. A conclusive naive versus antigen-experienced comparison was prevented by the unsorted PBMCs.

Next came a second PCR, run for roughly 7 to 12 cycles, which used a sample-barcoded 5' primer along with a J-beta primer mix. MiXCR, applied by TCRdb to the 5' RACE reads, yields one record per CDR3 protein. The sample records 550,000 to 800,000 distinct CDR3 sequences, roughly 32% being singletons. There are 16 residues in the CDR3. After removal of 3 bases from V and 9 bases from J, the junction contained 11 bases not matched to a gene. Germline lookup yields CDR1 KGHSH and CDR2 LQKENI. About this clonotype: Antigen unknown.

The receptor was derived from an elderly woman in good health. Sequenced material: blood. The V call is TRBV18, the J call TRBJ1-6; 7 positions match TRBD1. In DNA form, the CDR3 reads TGTGCCAGCTCACCGGTCGACGACAGGGAGGGTTCACCCCTCCACTTT. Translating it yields CASSPVDDREGSPLHF.